Listed here are 2 T cell receptor beta chains from one sample, sequenced in a study of vaccination effects on CD4 cells after COVID-19. Within the ViraFEST assay, antigen-specific CD4+ T cells underwent expansion with viral peptide pools prior to sequencing. The authors isolated CD4+ T cells after around nine days of culture. The healthy vaccine recipients, who had no prior SARS-CoV-2 infection, showed negative nucleocapsid antibodies. Clones were sequenced by immunoSEQ multiplex PCR, and TCRdb holds only the in-frame ones, with some missing. The repertoire consists of tens of thousands of clones, with 73% occurring once and the leading ten covering 20% to 25%. No antigen has been assigned to these receptors. The input for sequencing was CD4+ T cells from PBMCs cultured with HCoV-NL63 spike peptides, taken before COVID-19 vaccination. Source of these receptors: a human donor who received a COVID-19 vaccine.

The V call is TRBV11-2, the J call TRBJ2-5; perhaps TRBD1 as D (6 bases). In germline, CDR1 is SGHAT, CDR2 FQNNGV. The V gene lost 5 bases and the J gene lost 5 bases, with 12 bases spanning the gap. The CDR3 contains 13 residues. The DNA for the CDR3 is TGTGCCAGCAGCCCAGGGGCTGTGGAGACCCAGTACTTC. It codes for CASSPGAVETQYF.

The table lists this clone with a count of one. The chain links TRBV5-4 to TRBJ2-1; 14 bases align to TRBD2. This CDR3 region has 18 residues. Germline lookup yields CDR1 SGHNT and CDR2 YYREEE (reference sequence). Trimming removed 4 bases from V and 8 bases from J; junction bases left unmatched: 14. The CDR3 protein is CASSPSPGLAGVGDEQFF. For the CDR3, the DNA is TGTGCCAGCAGCCCTTCCCCGGGACTAGCGGGGGTGGGCGATGAGCAGTTCTTC.